This T cell receptor (beta chain) was obtained from a study of blood T cells in healthy people across ages (dated by TCRdb to the mid-2010s). At the level of the whole study: In model experiments, template switching captured roughly one uniquely barcoded TCR beta cDNA molecule for every two T cells. To track age-related changes in TCR beta repertoire diversity, the study relied on deep sequencing normalized with unique cDNA molecular identifiers. Donors were grouped into four age groups: young (average roughly 15 years), middle-aged (39), aged (62) and long-lived (82). To avoid experimental bias, donors of different ages were distributed randomly across sequencing lanes. Two additional independent replicas of 1 million unique cDNA reads from the same blood draw were analyzed for two donors (one aged 18 to 30 and one aged 80 or older). The paper's findings and limits, for the study overall: The CMV infection status of donors was not known, potentially confounding age-related changes in expanded clonotypes. Compared with the aged group, the long-lived group had more naive CD4+ T cells, fewer expanded clones and increased TCR diversity, a pattern suggesting age selection. The percentage of naive T cells measured by flow cytometry correlated strongly with observed TCR beta diversity. Observed TCR beta diversity per million T cells fell roughly linearly with age, and a significant reduction was already apparent by age roughly 41. Since profiling was done on bulk unsorted PBMCs, naive and antigen-experienced compartments could not be conclusively compared. Estimates of total diversity from one million sequenced T cells were regarded as lower bounds and underestimates.

The roughly 39 donors, aged roughly 6 to 90 years, were systemically healthy Caucasian individuals from Russia. Roughly 10 milliliters of peripheral blood were collected from each donor into EDTA-treated Vacutainer tubes. Ficoll-Paque density-gradient centrifugation was used to isolate PBMCs, with at least 6.5 million obtained per sample. Total RNA, at least 5 micrograms per sample, was extracted from PBMCs with Trizol reagent. The percentages of naive CD45RAhigh/CD27high T cells were determined by flow cytometry on a PBMC aliquot from every donor. Library method: 5' RACE. Data came from an Illumina HiSeq 2500. A second PCR of roughly 7 to 11 cycles was performed with a sample-barcoded 5' primer and a J-beta primer mix. A template-switch 5' adaptor carrying 12 random nucleotides introduced a unique molecular identifier onto each TCR beta cDNA molecule. Each sample yielded at least 2.5 million CDR3-containing paired-end reads. The Mint cDNA synthesis kit, primed by a TRBC-specific oligonucleotide, was used to synthesize first-strand cDNA from all RNA. All cDNA was treated with uracil-DNA glycosylase and then went through a first 18-cycle PCR with the universal primers M1SS and BC2_uni_R. Concerning the study's data processing: Each sample was normalized by randomly selecting 1 million high-quality reads, each carrying a distinct molecular identifier. Reads with shared molecular identifiers were discarded instead of being binned into consensus sequences. MiTCR, with a Q25 quality threshold and the strictest error-elimination algorithm, was used for CDR3 identification, clonotype clustering and error correction. Lower-bound total TCR beta diversity was estimated with a nonparametric unseen species model using Euler transformation. Using fastp at Q25 and MiXCR, TCRdb reprocessed the public reads and kept productive beta chains. Each CDR3 protein gets just one entry, which takes the most common genes and DNA from the rows behind it. In this record, the V and J calls reflect TCRdb's handling and not the investigators' own analysis. The sample yields 450,000 to 700,000 distinct CDR3 sequences; approximately 30% were counted once. About 18% of the sample goes to the ten largest clones.

From the cysteine through the phenylalanine, the CDR3 covers 11 amino acids. Solely the CDR3 DNA is kept, with 33 bases framed from the first base. CDR1 and CDR2, looked up from the germline V gene, are SQVTM and ANQGSEA. Between the V and J ends, shortened by 6 bases and 3 bases respectively, the junction contains 9 bases. As regards this clonotype: The specificity of this receptor is unknown. Per-base quality was not reported, and no clone a single base away is much larger than it.

Sequences were obtained from blood. The TCR originated in a woman in her 70s in good health. Rearrangement joined TRBV29-1 to TRBJ2-7; the D gene lacks a confident call. The CDR3 corresponds to CSVIGVYEQYF. The nucleotide sequence reads as follows: TGCAGCGTCATCGGTGTCTACGAGCAGTACTTC.